This T cell receptor (beta chain) is drawn from a study of chemoradiotherapy in HPV16-positive cancers (dated by TCRdb to the early 2020s). Regarding the complete study: Using functional T-cell assays on cells from a couple of HPV16-positive patients, the researchers defined candidate HPV-specific T-cell clones and common TCR motifs. The study asked whether T-cell immunity against the HPV oncoproteins E6 and E7 changes during chemoradiotherapy and whether it affects survival. The candidate HPV-specific TCRs and motifs were subsequently tracked in TCR repertoires obtained from some 90 patients with HPV-related cancers.

As for this clone: What this receptor recognizes is not known. Qualities for individual bases were not recorded, and no much larger clone is one base off.

Library creation used the immunoSEQ multiplex PCR assay. Imported from immuneACCESS, the table was reduced by TCRdb to in-frame sequences with V and J called. These copies leave out some clones; in studies compared against another copy, an unresolved V gene accounts for under half, and the cause of the remainder is not known. This sample has around 40,000 clones in its table, and around three quarters of those were observed once. The leading ten clones occupy about 5% of the sample. Repertoires were sampled repeatedly over the course of chemoradiotherapy, so clonal expansion could be followed in the tumor microenvironment. Overall results and qualifications from the work: Expansion of candidate HPV-specific clones and E7-related TCR motifs was observed in the tumor microenvironment during treatment, whereas no such expansion was observed for non-HPV-specific T cells. Only two HPV16-positive patients were used to derive the functional definition of HPV-specific T cells, and the survival association was reported for HPV16-positive patients. In HPV16-positive patients, expansion of HPV-responsive T cells during chemoradiotherapy was found to be associated with improved recurrence-free survival.

Taken from cysteine to phenylalanine, the CDR3 has 14 residues. Only the CDR3 DNA is retained, 42 bases long and in frame from the first base. V sheds 7 bases and J sheds 1 base, leaving 14 bases between their ends. Via the germline V gene, CDR1 is SGHRS and CDR2 YFSETQ. This clonotype originated in a human donor with HPV-associated anogenital cancer. The sample was blood, taken from a patient who underwent chemoradiotherapy. This receptor chain uses TRBV5-1 and TRBJ1-1; confidence is insufficient to name the D gene. The nucleotide sequence reads as follows: TGCGCCAGCTCCAGGCCTCTCGAGAACACTGAAGCTTTCTTT. Translated, this gives CASSRPLENTEAFF.